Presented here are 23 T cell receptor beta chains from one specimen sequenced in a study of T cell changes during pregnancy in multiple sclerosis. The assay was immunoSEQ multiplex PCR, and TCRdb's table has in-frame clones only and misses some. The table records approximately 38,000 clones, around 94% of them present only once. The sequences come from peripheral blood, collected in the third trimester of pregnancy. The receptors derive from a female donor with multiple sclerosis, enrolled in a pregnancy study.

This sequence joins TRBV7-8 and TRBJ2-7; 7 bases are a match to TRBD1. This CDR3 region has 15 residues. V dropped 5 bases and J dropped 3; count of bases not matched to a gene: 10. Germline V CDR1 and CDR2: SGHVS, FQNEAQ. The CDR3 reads CASSLPDRENYEQYF. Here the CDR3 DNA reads TGTGCCAGCAGCCTACCCGACAGGGAAAACTACGAGCAGTACTTC.

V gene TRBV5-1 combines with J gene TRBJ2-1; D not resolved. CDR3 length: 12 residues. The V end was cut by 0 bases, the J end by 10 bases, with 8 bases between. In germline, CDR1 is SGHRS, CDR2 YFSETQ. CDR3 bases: TGCGCCAGCAGCTTGGTGAACTCCGAGCAGTTCTTC. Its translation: CASSLVNSEQFF.

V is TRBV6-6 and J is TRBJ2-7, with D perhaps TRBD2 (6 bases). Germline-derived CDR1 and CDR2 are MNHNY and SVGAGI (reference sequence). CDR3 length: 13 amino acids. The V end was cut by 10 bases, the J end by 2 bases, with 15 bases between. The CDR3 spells CATRWRDPYEQYF. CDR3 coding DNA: TGTGCCACCAGATGGCGGGACCCCTACGAGCAGTACTTC.

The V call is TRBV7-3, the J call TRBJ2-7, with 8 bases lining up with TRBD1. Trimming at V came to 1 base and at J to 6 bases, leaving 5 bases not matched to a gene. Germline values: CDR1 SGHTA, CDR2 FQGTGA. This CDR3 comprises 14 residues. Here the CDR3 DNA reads TGTGCCAGCAGCTTAAGCTCAGGGGGCAGCGAGCAGTACTTC. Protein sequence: CASSLSSGGSEQYF.

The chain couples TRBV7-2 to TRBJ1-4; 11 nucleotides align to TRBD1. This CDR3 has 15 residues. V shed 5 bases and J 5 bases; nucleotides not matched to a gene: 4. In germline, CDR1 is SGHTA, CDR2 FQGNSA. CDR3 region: CASSLGTGGNEKLFF. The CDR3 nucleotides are TGTGCCAGCAGCCTAGGGACAGGGGGGAATGAAAAACTGTTTTTT.

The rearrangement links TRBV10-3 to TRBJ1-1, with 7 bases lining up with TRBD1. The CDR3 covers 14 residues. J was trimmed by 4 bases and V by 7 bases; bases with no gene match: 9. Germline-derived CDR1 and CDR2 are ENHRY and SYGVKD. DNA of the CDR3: TGTGCCATCAAGCCGACAGGGCGGTCCACTGAAGCTTTCTTT. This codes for CAIKPTGRSTEAFF.

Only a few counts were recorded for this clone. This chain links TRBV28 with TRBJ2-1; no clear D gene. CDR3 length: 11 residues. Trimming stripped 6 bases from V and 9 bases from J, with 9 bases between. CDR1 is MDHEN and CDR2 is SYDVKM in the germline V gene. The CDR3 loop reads CASSQYREQFF. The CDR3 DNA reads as TGTGCCAGCAGCCAGTACCGTGAGCAGTTCTTC.

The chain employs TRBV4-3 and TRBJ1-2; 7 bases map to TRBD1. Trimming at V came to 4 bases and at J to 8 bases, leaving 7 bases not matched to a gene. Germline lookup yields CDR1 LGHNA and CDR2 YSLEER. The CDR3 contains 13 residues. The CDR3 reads CASSPEGQRGYTF. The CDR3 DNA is TGCGCCAGCAGCCCTGAGGGACAGCGCGGCTACACCTTC.

CDR3 region: CASSLGAGGRGEQFF. CDR3 DNA sequence: TGTGCCAGCAGCTTAGGAGCGGGGGGGAGGGGTGAGCAGTTCTTC. This chain connects TRBV7-3 to TRBJ2-1, with 10 positions matching TRBD2. Germline V gene data show CDR1 as SGHTA and CDR2 as FQGTGA. The trim removed 2 bases at V and 9 bases at J, leaving 7 bases unmatched. The CDR3 covers 15 residues. Based on the CDR3 plus reference TRBV7-3 and TRBJ2-1, the full variable domain is GAGVSQTPSNKVTEKGKYVELRCDPISGHTALYWYRQSLGQGPEFLIYFQGTGAADDSGLPNDRFFAVRPEGSVSTLKIQRTERGDSAVYLCASSLGAGGRGEQFFGPGTRLTVL.

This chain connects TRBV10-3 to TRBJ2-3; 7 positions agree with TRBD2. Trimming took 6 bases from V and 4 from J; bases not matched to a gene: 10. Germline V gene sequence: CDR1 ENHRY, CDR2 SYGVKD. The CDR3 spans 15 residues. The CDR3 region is CAISGGNRHADTQYF. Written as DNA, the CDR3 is TGTGCCATCAGCGGGGGGAACCGACACGCAGATACGCAGTATTTT.

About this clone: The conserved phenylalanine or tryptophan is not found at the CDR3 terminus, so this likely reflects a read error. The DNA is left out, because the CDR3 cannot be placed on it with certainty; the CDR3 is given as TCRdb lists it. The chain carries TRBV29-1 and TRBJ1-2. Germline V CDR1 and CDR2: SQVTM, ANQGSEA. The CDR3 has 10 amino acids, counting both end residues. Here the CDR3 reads CSVVASRLYL.

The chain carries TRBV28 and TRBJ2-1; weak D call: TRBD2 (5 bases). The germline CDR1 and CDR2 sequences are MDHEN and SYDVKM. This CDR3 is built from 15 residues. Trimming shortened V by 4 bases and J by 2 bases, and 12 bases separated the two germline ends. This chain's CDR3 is CASSYRAEAYNEQFF. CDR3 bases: TGTGCCAGCAGTTACCGAGCGGAGGCCTACAATGAGCAGTTCTTC.

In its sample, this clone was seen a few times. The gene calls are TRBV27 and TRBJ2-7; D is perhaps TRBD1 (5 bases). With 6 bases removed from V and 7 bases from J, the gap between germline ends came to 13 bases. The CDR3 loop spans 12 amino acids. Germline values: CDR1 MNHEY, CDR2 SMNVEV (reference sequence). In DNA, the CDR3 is TGTGCCAGCAGACTCCTAAGGGGAGAGCAGTACTTC. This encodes CASRLLRGEQYF.

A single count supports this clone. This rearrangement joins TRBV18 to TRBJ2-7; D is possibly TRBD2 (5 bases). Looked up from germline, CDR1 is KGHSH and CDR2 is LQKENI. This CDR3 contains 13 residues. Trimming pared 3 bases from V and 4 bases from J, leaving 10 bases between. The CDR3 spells CASSPGLEYEQYF. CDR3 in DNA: TGTGCCAGCTCACCCGGACTTGAATACGAGCAGTACTTC.

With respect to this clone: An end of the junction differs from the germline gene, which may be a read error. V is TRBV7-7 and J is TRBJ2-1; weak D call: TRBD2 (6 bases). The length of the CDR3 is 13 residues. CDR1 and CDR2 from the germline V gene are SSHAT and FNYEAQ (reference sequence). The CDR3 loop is CASSLEGGAEQFF. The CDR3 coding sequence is TGTGCTAGCAGCTTAGAGGGCGGGGCTGAGCAGTTCTTC.

The CDR3 loop is CASSRRGCEEKLFF. In DNA, the CDR3 is TGTGCCAGCAGCCGCAGGGGGTGTGAAGAAAAACTGTTTTTT. V is TRBV6-5 and J is TRBJ1-4; 7 bases map to TRBD1. This CDR3 spans 14 amino acids. V was clipped by 6 bases and J by 8 bases; unmatched bases: 9. The germline V gene has CDR1 MNHEY and CDR2 SVGAGI.

The CDR3 loop reads CASSIRRNEMNTEAFF. CDR3 nucleotide sequence: TGTGCCAGTAGTATTCGGCGGAACGAGATGAACACTGAAGCTTTCTTT. The rearrangement uses TRBV19 and TRBJ1-1; the D is unclear. The CDR3 covers 16 residues. Per the germline V gene, CDR1 is LNHDA and CDR2 is SQIVND (reference sequence). V lost 3 bases and J 0 bases, leaving 14 bases between the germline ends.

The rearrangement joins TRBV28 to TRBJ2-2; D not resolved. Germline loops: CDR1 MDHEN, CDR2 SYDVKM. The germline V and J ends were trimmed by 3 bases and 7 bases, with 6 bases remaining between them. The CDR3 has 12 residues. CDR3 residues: CASSFQLGELFF. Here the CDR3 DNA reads TGTGCCAGCAGTTTTCAACTCGGGGAGCTGTTTTTT.

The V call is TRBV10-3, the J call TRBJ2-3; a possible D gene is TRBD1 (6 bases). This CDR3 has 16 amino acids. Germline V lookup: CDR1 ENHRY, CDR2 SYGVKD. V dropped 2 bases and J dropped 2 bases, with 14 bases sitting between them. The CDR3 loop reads CAISETGQYPTDTQYF. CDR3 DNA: TGTGCCATCAGTGAGACAGGGCAGTACCCCACAGATACGCAGTATTTT.

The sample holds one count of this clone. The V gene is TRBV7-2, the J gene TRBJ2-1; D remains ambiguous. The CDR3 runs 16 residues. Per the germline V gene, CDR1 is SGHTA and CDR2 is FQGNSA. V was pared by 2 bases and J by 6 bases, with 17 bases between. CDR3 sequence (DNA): TGTGCCAGCAGCTTAACCCCACCACCGGGTCTCAATGAGCAGTTCTTC. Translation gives CASSLTPPPGLNEQFF.

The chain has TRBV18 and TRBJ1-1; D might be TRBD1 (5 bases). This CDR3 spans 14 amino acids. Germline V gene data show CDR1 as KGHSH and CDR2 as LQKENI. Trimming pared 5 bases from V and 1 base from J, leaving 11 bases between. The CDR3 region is CASSTLQENTEAFF. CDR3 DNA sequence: TGTGCCAGCTCAACCTTACAGGAGAACACTGAAGCTTTCTTT.

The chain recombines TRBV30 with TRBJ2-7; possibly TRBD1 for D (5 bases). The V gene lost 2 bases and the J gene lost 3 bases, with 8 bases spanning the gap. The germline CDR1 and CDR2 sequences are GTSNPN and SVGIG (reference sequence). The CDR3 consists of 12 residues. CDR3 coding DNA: TGTGCCTGGAGTAGGACATTCTACGAGCAGTACTTC. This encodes CAWSRTFYEQYF.

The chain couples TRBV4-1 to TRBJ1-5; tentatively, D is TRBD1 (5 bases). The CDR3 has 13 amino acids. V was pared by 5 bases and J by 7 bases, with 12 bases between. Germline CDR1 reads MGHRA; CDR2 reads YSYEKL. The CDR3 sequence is CASSVEEGQPQHF. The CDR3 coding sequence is TGCGCCAGCAGCGTTGAGGAGGGGCAGCCCCAGCATTTT.